This TCR beta chain is from a study of TIL therapy for anti-PD-1-resistant metastatic lung cancer. From germline, CDR1 is MGHRA and CDR2 YSYEKL. The ends were cut back, 3 bases at V and 4 bases at J, with 12 bases in the middle. The CDR3 runs 15 residues. The libraries were made with immunoSEQ v3. This table comes from immunoSEQ multiplex PCR, and its TCRdb copy is limited to in-frame clones, with some not included. The sample holds 95,000 or so clones; about 71% are singletons and the top ten take 9.5% to 12%. This clone came up a few times. The time point: pre-treatment sample, taken before nivolumab and TIL therapy. Tumor tissue came from excised metastases, mostly pleural nodules or supraclavicular lymph nodes.

Here the sequenced sample was tumor tissue, taken at baseline. The V call is TRBV4-1, the J call TRBJ1-4; possibly TRBD1 for D (5 bases). The receptor comes from a person aged 25-85 years with non-small cell lung cancer. CDR3 sequence (DNA): TGCGCCAGCAGCCAGGCCGGGACGGGTAATGAAAAACTGTTTTTT. Its protein product is CASSQAGTGNEKLFF.